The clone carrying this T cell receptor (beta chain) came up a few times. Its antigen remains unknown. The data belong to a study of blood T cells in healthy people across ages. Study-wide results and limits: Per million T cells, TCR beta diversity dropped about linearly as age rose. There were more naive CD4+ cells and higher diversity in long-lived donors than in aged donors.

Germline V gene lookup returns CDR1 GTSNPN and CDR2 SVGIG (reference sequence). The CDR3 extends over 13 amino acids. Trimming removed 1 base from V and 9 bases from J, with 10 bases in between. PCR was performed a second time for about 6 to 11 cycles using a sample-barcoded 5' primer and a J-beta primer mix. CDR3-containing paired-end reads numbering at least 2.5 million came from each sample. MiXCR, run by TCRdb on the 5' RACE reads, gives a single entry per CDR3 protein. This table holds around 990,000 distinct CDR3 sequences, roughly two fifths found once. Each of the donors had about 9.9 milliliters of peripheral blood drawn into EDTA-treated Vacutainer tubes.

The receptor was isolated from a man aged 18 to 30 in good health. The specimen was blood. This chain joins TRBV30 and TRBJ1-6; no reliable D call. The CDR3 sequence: CAWSDREASPLHF. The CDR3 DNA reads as TGTGCCTGGAGTGACCGGGAAGCTTCACCCCTCCACTTT.